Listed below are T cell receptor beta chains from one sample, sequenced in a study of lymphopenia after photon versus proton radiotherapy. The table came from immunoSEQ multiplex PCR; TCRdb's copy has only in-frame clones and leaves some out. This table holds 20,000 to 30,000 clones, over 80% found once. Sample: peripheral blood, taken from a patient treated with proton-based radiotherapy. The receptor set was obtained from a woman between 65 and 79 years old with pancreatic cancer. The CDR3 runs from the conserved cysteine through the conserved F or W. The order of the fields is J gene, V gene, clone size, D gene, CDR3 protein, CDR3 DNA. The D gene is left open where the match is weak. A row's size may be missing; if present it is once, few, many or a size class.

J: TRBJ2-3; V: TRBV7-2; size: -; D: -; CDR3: CASSSPREAADTQYF; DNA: TGTGCCAGCAGCTCCCCACGTGAGGCGGCAGATACGCAGTATTTT
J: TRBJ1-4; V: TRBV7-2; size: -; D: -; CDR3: CASSLVIDEKLFF; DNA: TGTGCCAGCAGCTTAGTAATCGATGAAAAACTGTTTTTT
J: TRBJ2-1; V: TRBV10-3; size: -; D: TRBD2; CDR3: CAIKSLWTSGHNEQFF; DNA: TGTGCCATCAAGTCCTTGTGGACTAGCGGCCACAATGAGCAGTTCTTC
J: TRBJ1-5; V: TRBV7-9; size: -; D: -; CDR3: CASSLEQTQPQHF; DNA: TGTGCCAGCAGCTTAGAACAGACCCAGCCCCAGCATTTT
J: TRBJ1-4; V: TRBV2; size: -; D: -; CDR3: CASSEQGFGNEKLFF; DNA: TGTGCCAGCAGTGAACAGGGCTTTGGTAATGAAAAACTGTTTTTT
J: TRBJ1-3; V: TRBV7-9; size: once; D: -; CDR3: CASSLIVQSSGNTIYF; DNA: TGTGCCAGCAGCTTAATAGTCCAGAGCTCTGGAAACACCATATATTTT
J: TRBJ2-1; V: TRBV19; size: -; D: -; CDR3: CASSVWGEQFF; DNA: TGTGCCAGTAGTGTCTGGGGTGAGCAGTTCTTC
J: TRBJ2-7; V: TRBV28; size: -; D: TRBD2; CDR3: CASSRGGLSPSYEQYF; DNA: TGTGCCAGCAGCCGGGGGGGGCTTTCTCCGAGCTACGAGCAGTACTTC
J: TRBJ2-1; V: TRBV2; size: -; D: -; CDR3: CASSENDNEQFF; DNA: TGTGCCAGCAGTGAGAATGACAATGAGCAGTTCTTC
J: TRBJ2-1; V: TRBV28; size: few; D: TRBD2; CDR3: CASSLAASGLIYNEQFF; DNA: TGTGCCAGCAGTTTAGCGGCTAGCGGTCTAATTTACAATGAGCAGTTCTTC
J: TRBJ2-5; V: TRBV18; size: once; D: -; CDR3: CASSPDSGSRETQYF; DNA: TGTGCCAGCTCACCAGACAGTGGGTCCAGGGAGACCCAGTACTTC
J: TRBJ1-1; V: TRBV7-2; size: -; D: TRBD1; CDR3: CASSAKTGYTEAFF; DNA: TGTGCCAGCAGCGCAAAGACAGGGTACACTGAAGCTTTCTTT
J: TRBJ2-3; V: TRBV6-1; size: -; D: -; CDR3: CASSATSVADTQYF; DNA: TGTGCCAGCAGCGCAACTAGTGTGGCAGATACGCAGTATTTT
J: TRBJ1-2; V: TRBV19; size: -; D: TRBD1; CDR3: CASSKSGTGIGYTF; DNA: TGTGCCAGTAGTAAATCCGGGACAGGGATTGGCTACACCTTC
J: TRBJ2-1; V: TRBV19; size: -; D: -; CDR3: CARDQNEQFF; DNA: TGTGCCAGGGATCAGAATGAGCAGTTCTTC
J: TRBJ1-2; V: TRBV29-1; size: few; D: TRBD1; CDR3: CSVEDMGQGLTF; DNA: TGCAGCGTTGAAGATATGGGACAGGGCCTAACCTTC
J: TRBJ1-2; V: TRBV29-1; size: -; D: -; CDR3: CSVETMEYGYTF; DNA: TGCAGCGTCGAGACCATGGAGTATGGCTACACCTTC
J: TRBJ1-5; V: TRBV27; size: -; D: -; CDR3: CASSPPFQPQHF; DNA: TGTGCCAGCAGTCCCCCATTTCAGCCCCAGCATTTT
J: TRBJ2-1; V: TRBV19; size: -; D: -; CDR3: CASIASDRNEQFF; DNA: TGTGCCAGTATAGCTAGCGATAGGAATGAGCAGTTCTTC
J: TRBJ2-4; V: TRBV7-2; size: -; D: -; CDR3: CASSPEAKNIQYF; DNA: TGTGCCAGCAGTCCTGAAGCCAAAAACATTCAGTACTTC
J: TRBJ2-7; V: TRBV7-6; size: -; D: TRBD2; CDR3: CASSLAGGSSSYEQYF; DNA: TGTGCCAGCAGCCTAGCGGGAGGGTCTTCTTCCTACGAGCAGTACTTC
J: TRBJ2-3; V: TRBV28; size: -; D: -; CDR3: CASSFYRVGASTDTQYF; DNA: TGTGCCAGCAGTTTTTACAGGGTAGGAGCTAGCACAGATACGCAGTATTTT
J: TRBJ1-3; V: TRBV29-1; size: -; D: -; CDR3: CSVGYRSLSGNTIYF; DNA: TGCAGCGTTGGGTACAGAAGCCTCTCTGGAAACACCATATATTTT
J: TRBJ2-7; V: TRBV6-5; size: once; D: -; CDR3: CATHTGTLREQYF; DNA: TGTGCCACCCACACCGGGACTTTAAGAGAGCAGTACTTC
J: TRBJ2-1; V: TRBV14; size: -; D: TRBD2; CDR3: CASRAGGHNEQFF; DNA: TGTGCCAGCCGAGCGGGAGGACACAATGAGCAGTTCTTC
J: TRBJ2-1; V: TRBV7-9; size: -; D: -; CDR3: CASSLDNEQFF; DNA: TGTGCCAGCAGCTTAGACAATGAGCAGTTCTTC
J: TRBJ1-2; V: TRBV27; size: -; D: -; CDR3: CASSVYSTRTEYGYTF; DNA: TGTGCCAGCAGTGTATACTCTACCAGGACGGAGTATGGCTACACCTTC
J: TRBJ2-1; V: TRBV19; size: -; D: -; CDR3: CASSMPPIRYNEQFF; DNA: TGTGCCAGTAGTATGCCCCCGATCAGGTACAATGAGCAGTTCTTC
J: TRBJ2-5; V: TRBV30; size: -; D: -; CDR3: CAWRRHEGAGTQYF; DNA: TGTGCCTGGAGACGACATGAGGGTGCGGGAACCCAGTACTTC
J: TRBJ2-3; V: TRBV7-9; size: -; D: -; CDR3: CASRTAGTIQTDTQYF; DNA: TGTGCCAGCAGGACGGCCGGGACAATTCAAACAGATACGCAGTATTTT
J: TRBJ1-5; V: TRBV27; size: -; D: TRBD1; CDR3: CASSTMKPGTGVLQPQHF; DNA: TGTGCCAGCAGTACCATGAAGCCCGGGACAGGGGTGTTGCAGCCCCAGCATTTT
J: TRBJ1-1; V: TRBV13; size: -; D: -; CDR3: CASSLSRGMNTEAFF; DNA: TGTGCCAGCAGCTTATCGCGGGGGATGAACACTGAAGCTTTCTTT